This TCR beta chain was captured by sequencing in a study of blood T cell repertoires in COVID-19. Across the study: From T cells, B-cell-depleted T cells, or PBMCs came the material, which was cDNA or gDNA.

Participant ages covered about 18 to 95 years across 20 to 30 US areas. Donors in Cohort 3 counted as recovered after two negative PCRs, clearance, or symptom resolution. The CDR3 extends over 16 amino acids. With V trimmed by 4 bases and J by 0 bases, 8 bases remained unmatched. The germline CDR1 and CDR2 sequences are SGDLS and YYNGEE. As originally analysed: Nucleated cell counts were estimated from reference gene primer amplification. The repertoire was sequenced with immunoSEQ multiplex PCR; TCRdb's copy has only in-frame clones and lacks some. That table supplies the V and J calls and clone size; D and trimming were determined from the DNA. This table holds 390,000 or so clones, 75% to 90% found once.

This sequence joins TRBV9 and TRBJ2-7; 9 bases are a match to TRBD1. The sequence came from a woman aged 50 to 60 who had recovered from COVID-19. The specimen was PBMCs or T cells enriched from blood (not recorded which). In DNA form, the CDR3 reads TGTGCCAGCAGCCTCGGGACAGGGACGGGCTCCTACGAGCAGTACTTC. Encoded protein: CASSLGTGTGSYEQYF.